Following are 21 T cell receptor beta chains from one sample sequenced in a study of blood T cell repertoires in COVID-19. Libraries were prepared by immunoSEQ multiplex PCR; TCRdb keeps only in-frame clonotypes and omits some of them. The table records under 70,000 clones, approximately 91% of them present only once. Source material: peripheral blood. These receptors came from a woman in her sixties with active or convalescent COVID-19.

The V gene is TRBV29-1, the J gene TRBJ2-7, with D possibly matching TRBD2 (6 bases). This CDR3 contains 12 residues. V lost 7 bases, J lost 2 bases, and 12 bases lay in between. The germline V gene has CDR1 SQVTM and CDR2 ANQGSEA. This chain's CDR3 is CSGIADTYEQYF. The CDR3 DNA follows: TGCAGCGGGATAGCGGACACCTACGAGCAGTACTTC.

The chain couples TRBV7-9 to TRBJ2-2; D is undetermined. The CDR3 totals 14 residues. Germline CDR1 SEHNR, CDR2 FQNEAQ (reference sequence). V lost 0 bases to trimming and J lost 6 bases, with 8 bases between them. CDR3 nucleotides: TGTGCCAGCAGCTTAGCGCCGAGTGCCGGGGAGCTGTTTTTT. It codes for CASSLAPSAGELFF.

The J gene is TRBJ2-1, the V gene TRBV23-1; D might be TRBD1 (6 bases). TRBV23-1 is assigned to the ORF class and has an uncertain function. The CDR3 covers 15 residues. V was clipped by 2 bases and J by 0 bases, with 8 bases between them. This chain's CDR3 is CASSQTGSSYNEQFF. The CDR3 nucleotides are TGCGCCAGCAGTCAAACAGGGAGCTCCTACAATGAGCAGTTCTTC.

V is TRBV11-2 and J is TRBJ2-7, with 7 bases matching TRBD1. Per the germline V gene, CDR1 is SGHAT and CDR2 is FQNNGV. The CDR3 covers 12 residues. The V and J ends lost 5 bases and 5 bases, in that order; junction bases with no gene match: 3. CDR3 amino acids: CASSQDRDEQYF. In nucleotides, the CDR3 is TGTGCCAGCAGCCAAGACAGGGACGAGCAGTACTTC.

The chain combines TRBV6-6 with TRBJ2-3, with TRBD1 matching 10 bases. This CDR3 spans 17 amino acids. After removal of 5 bases from V and 4 bases from J, the junction contained 12 bases not matched to a gene. Germline-derived CDR1 and CDR2 are MNHNY and SVGAGI (reference sequence). CDR3 region: CASSRAGTGDSADTQYF. The CDR3 DNA follows: TGTGCCAGCAGTCGCGCCGGGACAGGGGATTCCGCAGATACGCAGTATTTT.

The J gene is TRBJ1-5, the V gene TRBV28, with D perhaps TRBD1 (6 bases). There are 14 residues in the CDR3. From germline, CDR1 is MDHEN and CDR2 SYDVKM. Between the trimmed V and J ends, which lost 8 bases and 6 bases, there was a span of 17 bases. The CDR3 sequence: CASARGGAGQPQHF. CDR3 coding DNA: TGTGCCAGCGCCCGAGGGGGGGCCGGTCAGCCCCAGCATTTT.

This chain joins TRBV9 and TRBJ2-3; D uncertain. The germline CDR1 and CDR2 sequences are SGDLS and YYNGEE. Trimming stripped 0 bases from V and 6 bases from J, with 11 bases between. The CDR3 is made up of 14 amino acids. The CDR3 bases are TGTGCCAGCAGCGTAGACCCGGGTTTGGATACGCAGTATTTT. This gives the protein CASSVDPGLDTQYF.

The chain combines TRBV5-1 with TRBJ2-1; 7 nucleotides agree with TRBD2. V dropped 0 bases and J dropped 3; count of bases not matched to a gene: 6. CDR3 length equals 16 residues. Germline-derived CDR1 and CDR2 are SGHRS and YFSETQ. The CDR3 protein is CASSLDTSAYYNEQFF. The CDR3 DNA sequence: TGCGCCAGCAGCTTGGACACTAGCGCATACTACAATGAGCAGTTCTTC. Drawing the rest from reference TRBV5-1 and TRBJ2-1, the complete variable domain is KAGVTQTPRYLIKTRGQQVTLSCSPISGHRSVSWYQQTPGQGLQFLFEYFSETQRNKGNFPGRFSGRQFSNSRSEMNVSTLELGDSALYLCASSLDTSAYYNEQFFGPGTRLTVL.

This rearrangement joins TRBV3-1 (or the pseudogene TRBV3-2) to TRBJ1-1; 7 nucleotides match TRBD1. The V and J ends lost 3 bases and 7 bases, in that order; junction bases with no gene match: 2. The CDR3 is made up of 12 amino acids. Germline CDR1 LGHDT, CDR2 YNNKEL (reference sequence). The CDR3 is CASSHRDSEAFF. In DNA form, the CDR3 reads TGTGCCAGCAGCCACCGGGACAGTGAAGCTTTCTTT.

The count of this clone is one. The genes are TRBV6-4 and TRBJ2-6; 8 bases map to TRBD1. CDR3 size: 16 residues. Germline V gene lookup returns CDR1 MRHNA and CDR2 SNTAGT. J gave up 2 bases and V 4 bases, and 4 bases lay outside the gene matches. The CDR3 sequence is CASSVDRAAGANVLTF. The CDR3 bases are TGTGCCAGCAGTGTGGACAGGGCAGCTGGGGCCAACGTCCTGACTTTC.

This clone was recorded once. The V call is TRBV3-1 (or the pseudogene TRBV3-2), the J call TRBJ2-4; perhaps TRBD2 as D (5 bases). The germline V gene encodes CDR1 LGHDT and CDR2 YNNKEL (reference sequence). Between the trimmed V and J ends, which lost 4 bases and 9 bases, there was a span of 16 bases. This CDR3 is 14 amino acids long. In DNA form, the CDR3 reads TGTGCCAGCAGCCGACTACCCGCTTCGGGCATTCAGTACTTC. This sequence encodes CASSRLPASGIQYF.

The genes are TRBV19 and TRBJ2-2; 7 bases align to TRBD2. J lost 6 bases, V lost 7 bases, and 11 bases had no gene match. There are 15 residues in the CDR3. From germline, CDR1 is LNHDA and CDR2 SQIVND (reference sequence). The chain's CDR3 is CASTRKGGSAGELFF. CDR3 nucleotides: TGTGCCAGTACCCGGAAGGGAGGGAGCGCCGGGGAGCTGTTTTTT.

The chain joins TRBV30 to TRBJ1-1, with D perhaps matching TRBD1 (5 bases). CDR1 and CDR2 (germline): GTSNPN, SVGIG (reference sequence). With 3 bases removed from V and 6 bases from J, the gap between germline ends came to 17 bases. The CDR3 consists of 14 residues. The CDR3 bases are TGTGCCTGGAGCGGAGGAGGGGATAGACCTGAAGCTTTCTTT. Translating gives CAWSGGGDRPEAFF.

The chain joins TRBV6-2 or TRBV6-3 to TRBJ2-1; possibly TRBD1 for D (6 bases). Per the germline V gene, CDR1 is MNHEY and CDR2 is SVGEGT. There are 15 residues in the CDR3. The V end was cut by 6 bases, the J end by 7 bases, with 19 bases between. CDR3 loop: CASSKLTGTRNEQFF. The CDR3 bases are TGTGCCAGCAGCAAACTCACAGGGACGCGGAATGAGCAGTTCTTC.

This clone showed up just a few times. The chain carries TRBV5-1 and TRBJ1-4; 8 positions agree with TRBD1. The CDR3 extends over 15 amino acids. The V segment lost 4 bases and the J segment 2 bases; nucleotides outside the gene matches: 4. Looked up from germline, CDR1 is SGHRS and CDR2 is YFSETQ. CDR3 DNA: TGCGCCAGCAGCCAGGACAGGGCGACTAATGAAAAACTGTTTTTT. Amino acids: CASSQDRATNEKLFF.

The chain joins TRBV2 to TRBJ2-1, with D possibly being TRBD2 (6 bases). CDR1 and CDR2 from the germline V gene are SNHLY and FYNNEI. The V gene lost 0 bases and the J gene lost 9 bases, with 12 bases spanning the gap. This CDR3 is 14 amino acids long. CDR3 in DNA: TGTGCCAGCAGTGAAGCGTCGGAGGGGCCTGAGCAGTTCTTC. As protein: CASSEASEGPEQFF.

The chain combines TRBV3-1 (or the pseudogene TRBV3-2) with TRBJ2-1, with D perhaps matching TRBD1 (6 bases). Per germline, CDR1 LGHDT and CDR2 YNNKEL (reference sequence). Trimming took 1 base from V and 6 from J, leaving 10 bases between them. This CDR3 has 14 residues. In DNA form, the CDR3 reads TGTGCCAGCAGCCAAGGTCCAGGGGTCAATGAGCAGTTCTTC. Its translation is CASSQGPGVNEQFF.

V usage is TRBV6-5 and J usage is TRBJ1-5; 9 bases match TRBD1. This CDR3 spans 13 amino acids. V shed 6 bases and J 7 bases; nucleotides not matched to a gene: 4. Germline V CDR1 and CDR2: MNHEY, SVGAGI. CDR3 in DNA: TGTGCCAGCAGCCGGGACAGGGACCAGCCCCAGCATTTT. This codes for CASSRDRDQPQHF.

J is TRBJ1-2 and V is TRBV7-2; TRBD1 matches at 9 bases. With 3 bases clipped from V and 6 bases from J, the junction kept 5 bases outside the gene matches. This CDR3 has 14 residues. CDR1 is SGHTA and CDR2 is FQGNSA in the germline V gene. CDR3 in DNA: TGTGCCAGCAGCTTCGGGACAGGGAGGAATGGCTACACCTTC. Amino acids: CASSFGTGRNGYTF.

The V call is TRBV5-1, the J call TRBJ2-5, with 9 bases matching TRBD2. V shed 4 bases, J shed 5 bases, and the junction held 9 bases outside the gene matches. This CDR3 has 15 residues. Germline V gene data show CDR1 as SGHRS and CDR2 as YFSETQ. CDR3 region: CASSPLAGEFETQYF. The CDR3 DNA sequence: TGCGCCAGCAGCCCCTTAGCGGGGGAGTTTGAGACCCAGTACTTC.

The sample holds one count of this clone. The chain uses TRBV6-5 and TRBJ2-3; D not certain. Between the trimmed V and J ends, which lost 2 bases and 6 bases, there was a span of 12 bases. Germline V gene sequence: CDR1 MNHEY, CDR2 SVGAGI. This CDR3 comprises 14 residues. This CDR3 reads CASSYAQREDTQYF. CDR3 DNA sequence: TGTGCCAGCAGTTACGCCCAGCGAGAGGATACGCAGTATTTT.